The 8 T cell receptor beta chains presented below share a single source sample, sequenced in a study of blood T cell repertoires in COVID-19. The data were produced by immunoSEQ multiplex PCR, yet TCRdb's version contains in-frame clones alone and is incomplete. Among about 160,000 clones listed, approximately 91% were seen once. Sequencing used peripheral blood. Receptors were obtained from a man aged 18 to 30 with acute or convalescent COVID-19.

The gene calls are TRBV9 and TRBJ1-2; no reliable D call. The germline V gene has CDR1 SGDLS and CDR2 YYNGEE. This CDR3 has 17 residues. With 0 bases removed from V and 4 bases from J, the gap between germline ends came to 19 bases. CDR3 sequence reads: CASSVGLEGSTSYGYTF. DNA for the CDR3: TGTGCCAGCAGCGTAGGTTTGGAGGGTTCAACAAGCTATGGCTACACCTTC.

The CDR3 DNA sequence: TGCGCCAGCAGTGAGTCTCTGCTAGGGGAGCTGTTTTTT. This codes for CASSESLLGELFF. The chain recombines TRBV10-1 with TRBJ2-2; D uncertain. The germline V gene encodes CDR1 WNHNN and CDR2 SYGVQD (reference sequence). CDR3 size: 13 residues. V was trimmed by 0 bases and J by 8 bases, leaving 7 bases between them.

This chain joins TRBV6-5 and TRBJ1-4; no clear D gene. Germline V gene lookup returns CDR1 MNHEY and CDR2 SVGAGI. The V end lost 2 bases, the J end lost 7 bases, and 17 bases lay between the germline ends. The CDR3 sequence is 16 residues long. CDR3 nucleotides: TGTGCCAGCAGTTACATGTCCGTCACCCGAGGTGAAAAACTGTTTTTT. Amino acids: CASSYMSVTRGEKLFF.

V is TRBV14 and J is TRBJ1-6; D is unclear. The germline V gene has CDR1 SGHDN and CDR2 FVKESK. The V and J ends lost 4 bases and 10 bases respectively, with 14 bases between them. The CDR3 sequence is 14 residues long. CDR3 sequence (DNA): TGTGCCAGCAGCCTAGGAACGACCAGGTCACCCCTCCACTTT. This translates into CASSLGTTRSPLHF.

The V call is TRBV19, the J call TRBJ2-4; TRBD1 is a possible D gene (5 bases). This CDR3 contains 14 residues. CDR1 is LNHDA, CDR2 SQIVND, per germline (reference sequence). V was clipped by 7 bases and J by 6 bases, with 16 bases between them. The CDR3 here is CASTKRREGNIQYF. In nucleotides, the CDR3 is TGTGCCAGTACGAAGCGCAGGGAAGGAAACATTCAGTACTTC. The full variable domain, rest sourced from reference TRBV19 and TRBJ2-4, is DGGITQSPKYLFRKEGQNVTLSCEQNLNHDAMYWYRQDPGQGLRLIYYSQIVNDFQKGDIAEGYSVSREKKESFPLTVTSAQKNPTAFYLCASTKRREGNIQYFGAGTRLSVL.

This chain connects TRBV5-4 to TRBJ2-7, with D possibly being TRBD1 (5 bases). The CDR3 runs 14 residues. Germline CDR1 SGHNT, CDR2 YYREEE (reference sequence). V was cut by 0 bases and J by 4 bases, with 11 bases left in between. The CDR3 reads CASSLAAGSYEQYF. DNA for the CDR3: TGTGCCAGCAGCTTGGCGGCAGGGTCTTACGAGCAGTACTTC.

The chain uses TRBV5-1 and TRBJ1-1; D is unresolved. Germline V gene sequence: CDR1 SGHRS, CDR2 YFSETQ. V was trimmed by 2 bases and J by 0 bases, leaving 11 bases between them. This CDR3 contains 15 residues. CDR3 coding DNA: TGCGCCAGCAGCTTCCTAGGTGGGTTGAACACTGAAGCTTTCTTT. It codes for CASSFLGGLNTEAFF.

The gene calls are TRBV30 and TRBJ1-6, with a possible D match to TRBD1 (5 bases). The V gene lost 3 bases and the J gene lost 6 bases, with 18 bases spanning the gap. This CDR3 is built from 16 residues. From germline, CDR1 is GTSNPN and CDR2 SVGIG (reference sequence). The chain's CDR3 is CAWRKPNPDSNSPLHF. DNA of the CDR3: TGTGCCTGGAGAAAGCCAAACCCCGACAGTAATTCACCCCTCCACTTT.